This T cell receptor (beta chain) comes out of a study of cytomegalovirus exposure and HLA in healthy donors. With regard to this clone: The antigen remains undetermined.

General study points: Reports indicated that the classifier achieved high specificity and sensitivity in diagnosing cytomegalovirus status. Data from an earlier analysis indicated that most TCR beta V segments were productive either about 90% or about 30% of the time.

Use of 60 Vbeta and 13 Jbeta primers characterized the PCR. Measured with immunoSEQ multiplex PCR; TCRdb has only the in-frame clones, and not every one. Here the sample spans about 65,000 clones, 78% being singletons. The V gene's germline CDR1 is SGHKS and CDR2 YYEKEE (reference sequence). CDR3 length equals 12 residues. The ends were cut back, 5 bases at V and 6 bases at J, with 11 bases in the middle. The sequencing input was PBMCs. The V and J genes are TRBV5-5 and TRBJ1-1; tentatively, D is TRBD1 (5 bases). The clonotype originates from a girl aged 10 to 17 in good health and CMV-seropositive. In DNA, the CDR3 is TGTGCCAGCAGAAGCCGGACACCTGAAGCTTTCTTT. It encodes CASRSRTPEAFF.